A single sample is the source of the 20 T cell receptor beta chains below, sequenced in a study of blood T cell repertoires in COVID-19. Sequencing used immunoSEQ multiplex PCR; TCRdb keeps in-frame clones, though not all of them. The data show some 170,000 clones, approximately 82% seen once. Material: PBMCs or T cells enriched from blood (not recorded which). The receptors originated from a middle-aged man who had recovered from COVID-19.

This clone appeared once. The chain is built from TRBV6-5 and TRBJ1-1; 8 bases match TRBD1. Germline trimming cut 2 bases from V and 0 bases from J; bases unmatched to any gene: 5. The germline CDR1 and CDR2 sequences are MNHEY and SVGAGI. This CDR3 is built from 16 residues. CDR3 nucleotide sequence: TGTGCCAGCAGTTACGGACAGGGTATCATGAACACTGAAGCTTTCTTT. Protein: CASSYGQGIMNTEAFF.

The chain recombines TRBV10-2 with TRBJ2-1, with 9 bases identical to TRBD2. The V and J ends lost 7 bases and 4 bases, in that order; junction bases with no gene match: 14. CDR3 length: 17 residues. CDR1 and CDR2 (germline): WSHSY, SAAADI. CDR3 sequence reads: CASKAGTSKRDYNEQFF. CDR3 DNA: TGCGCCAGCAAAGCAGGGACTAGCAAGCGAGATTACAATGAGCAGTTCTTC.

This chain joins TRBV6-5 and TRBJ2-3; 8 bases line up with TRBD2. Germline V gene sequence: CDR1 MNHEY, CDR2 SVGAGI. Germline trimming cut 6 bases from V and 4 bases from J; bases unmatched to any gene: 9. This CDR3 comprises 15 residues. CDR3 in amino acids: CASSPIAGIADTQYF. The DNA of the CDR3 is TGTGCCAGCAGCCCCATAGCGGGGATCGCAGATACGCAGTATTTT.

The rearrangement uses TRBV18 and TRBJ2-5; 7 bases are a match to TRBD1. The CDR3 runs 17 residues. CDR1 is KGHSH, CDR2 LQKENI, per germline. The V segment lost 4 bases and the J segment 5 bases; nucleotides outside the gene matches: 16. This chain's CDR3 is CASSLPTVLTGSETQYF. In nucleotides, the CDR3 is TGTGCCAGCTCACTTCCTACAGTCTTGACAGGGTCGGAGACCCAGTACTTC.

The V call is TRBV2, the J call TRBJ2-7; 7 bases are shared with TRBD1. The CDR3 contains 13 residues. V trimming: 4 bases; J trimming: 6 bases; junction bases outside the gene matches: 6. Per the germline V gene, CDR1 is SNHLY and CDR2 is FYNNEI. The CDR3 coding sequence is TGTGCCAGCAGTGTTCAGGGGGAGTTCGAGCAGTACTTC. It translates to CASSVQGEFEQYF. The variable domain in full, completed from reference TRBV2 and TRBJ2-7, reads EPEVTQTPSHQVTQMGQEVILRCVPISNHLYFYWYRQILGQKVEFLVSFYNNEISEKSEIFDDQFSVERPDGSNFTLKIRSTKLEDSAMYFCASSVQGEFEQYFGPGTRLTVT.

This sequence joins TRBV5-1 and TRBJ2-2; weak D call: TRBD2 (6 bases). The CDR3 covers 14 residues. Germline CDR1 SGHRS, CDR2 YFSETQ. Trimming left V 0 bases short and J 6 bases short, with 9 bases between. DNA for the CDR3: TGCGCCAGCAGCTTGGAGGCGGGGTCCGGGGAGCTGTTTTTT. Translated, it gives CASSLEAGSGELFF.

This chain connects TRBV5-8 to TRBJ1-5; D may be TRBD1 (6 bases). Germline V gives CDR1 SGHTS, CDR2 YDEGEE. Trimming removed 6 bases at V and 3 bases at J, with 16 bases between. This CDR3 comprises 15 residues. The CDR3 loop is CASNKGQGNNQPQHF. The CDR3 region has the DNA TGTGCCAGCAATAAGGGACAAGGGAACAATCAGCCCCAGCATTTT.

V usage is TRBV15 and J usage is TRBJ1-1; no definite D call. The V end lost 11 bases, the J end lost 2 bases, and 9 bases lay between the germline ends. Germline-derived CDR1 and CDR2 are LNHNV and YYDKDF (reference sequence). This CDR3 has 11 residues. The CDR3 nucleotides read TGTGCCGCGGGTCCTAACACTGAAGCTTTCTTT. As protein: CAAGPNTEAFF. Combining the CDR3 with reference TRBV15 and TRBJ1-1 gives the whole variable domain DAMVIQNPRYQVTQFGKPVTLSCSQTLNHNVMYWYQQKSSQAPKLLFHYYDKDFNNEADTPDNFQSRRPNTSFCFLDIRSPGLGDTAMYLCAAGPNTEAFFGQGTRLTVV.

The table lists this clone with a few counts. The CDR3 protein is CASRLEQETQYF. The CDR3 DNA reads as TGCGCCAGCAGGTTAGAGCAAGAGACCCAGTACTTC. The rearrangement links TRBV5-1 to TRBJ2-5; the D is unclear. Germline CDR1 SGHRS, CDR2 YFSETQ. The length of the CDR3 is 12 residues. The V and J ends lost 5 bases and 2 bases respectively, with 7 bases between them.

The chain joins TRBV30 to TRBJ1-6, with D perhaps TRBD1 (6 bases). CDR1 and CDR2 (germline): GTSNPN, SVGIG (reference sequence). This CDR3 region has 15 residues. V was trimmed by 1 base and J by 6 bases, leaving 13 bases between them. CDR3 sequence (DNA): TGTGCCTGGAGTGCCCACAGGGTCGGTAATTCACCCCTCCACTTT. This sequence encodes CAWSAHRVGNSPLHF.

The CDR3 protein is CASSPGPMNTEAFF. CDR3 coding DNA: TGTGCCAGCTCACCAGGGCCAATGAACACTGAAGCTTTCTTT. The V call is TRBV18, the J call TRBJ1-1, with D unclear. Germline V gene lookup returns CDR1 KGHSH and CDR2 LQKENI. The CDR3 spans 14 residues. V shed 2 bases and J shed 0 bases, with 7 bases lying between them.

This rearrangement joins TRBV11-3 to TRBJ2-3, with 11 bases that match TRBD2. V was pared by 4 bases and J by 0 bases, with 6 bases of the junction left unmatched. Germline CDR1 is SGHNT and CDR2 is YENEEA. The CDR3 is made up of 17 amino acids. Here the CDR3 DNA reads TGTGCCAGCAGCTGGGGGGGACTAGCGGAAAGCACAGATACGCAGTATTTT. Its protein is CASSWGGLAESTDTQYF.

This chain connects TRBV30 to TRBJ1-3; TRBD1 agrees at 7 bases. The germline V gene encodes CDR1 GTSNPN and CDR2 SVGIG (reference sequence). This CDR3 is built from 13 residues. The J segment lost 2 bases and the V segment lost 5 bases, leaving 3 bases of the junction unmatched. The CDR3 DNA reads as TGTGCCTGGGGACAGGCTGCTGGAAACACCATATATTTT. Protein: CAWGQAAGNTIYF.

The V and J genes are TRBV10-2 and TRBJ2-7; D gene unclear. The CDR3 extends over 12 amino acids. CDR1 is WSHSY and CDR2 is SAAADI in the germline V gene. Trimming stripped 3 bases from V and 2 bases from J, with 5 bases between. The DNA of the CDR3 is TGCGCCAGCAGTGACCCCACCTACGAGCAGTACTTC. It codes for CASSDPTYEQYF.

This chain links TRBV30 with TRBJ1-2, with D possibly TRBD1 on 5 matching bases. Germline lookup yields CDR1 GTSNPN and CDR2 SVGIG (reference sequence). This CDR3 comprises 12 residues. The ends were cut back, 1 base at V and 10 bases at J, with 13 bases in the middle. The CDR3 loop is CAWSEWGVDYTF. The CDR3 DNA reads as TGTGCCTGGAGTGAATGGGGGGTCGACTACACCTTC. The full variable domain, completed using reference TRBV30 and TRBJ1-2, is SQTIHQWPATLVQPVGSPLSLECTVEGTSNPNLYWYRQAAGRGLQLLFYSVGIGQISSEVPQNLSASRPQDRQFILSSKKLLLSDSGFYLCAWSEWGVDYTFGSGTRLTVV.

The chain recombines TRBV5-1 with TRBJ1-2, with 9 bases fitting TRBD1. This CDR3 is 13 amino acids long. Unmatched junction bases numbered 3, after V lost 3 bases and J lost 6 bases. Germline lookup yields CDR1 SGHRS and CDR2 YFSETQ. The CDR3 bases are TGCGCCAGCAGCTGGGGACAGGGCGATGGCTACACCTTC. Translation gives CASSWGQGDGYTF.

The V call is TRBV3-1 (or the pseudogene TRBV3-2), the J call TRBJ2-1; TRBD2 matches 9 bases. CDR1 LGHDT and CDR2 YNNKEL come from the germline V gene (reference sequence). V lost 3 bases and J lost 6; bases outside the gene matches: 6. The CDR3 is made up of 15 amino acids. The CDR3: CASSHAGGRGNEQFF. The CDR3 region has the DNA TGTGCCAGCAGCCACGCGGGGGGGAGGGGCAATGAGCAGTTCTTC.

In its sample, this clone was seen once. The CDR3 region has the DNA TGTGCCAGCAGCGCAGATACAGATACGCAGTATTTT. Translation gives CASSADTDTQYF. The chain links TRBV9 to TRBJ2-3, with D uncertain. The V gene's germline CDR1 is SGDLS and CDR2 YYNGEE. The V gene lost 3 bases and the J gene lost 3 bases, with 5 bases spanning the gap. The CDR3 consists of 12 residues.

This chain links TRBV19 with TRBJ2-7; D perhaps matches TRBD1 (5 bases). Germline CDR1 LNHDA, CDR2 SQIVND (reference sequence). V gave up 6 bases and J gave up 0 bases, with 9 bases separating them. The CDR3 is 13 residues long. CDR3 region: CASSRQTSYEQYF. In DNA, the CDR3 is TGTGCCAGTAGCAGACAGACCTCCTACGAGCAGTACTTC.

V usage is TRBV10-3 and J usage is TRBJ1-6; 8 positions match TRBD1. V dropped 3 bases and J dropped 9; count of bases not matched to a gene: 4. The germline V gene has CDR1 ENHRY and CDR2 SYGVKD. The CDR3 extends over 14 amino acids. This chain's CDR3 is CAISESGGRSPLHF. For the CDR3, the DNA is TGTGCCATCAGTGAATCAGGGGGCCGTTCACCCCTCCACTTT.